This TCR beta chain was identified in a study of post-analysis software for immune sequencing data. Study-level findings and limits: Versus controls, multiple sclerosis patients showed significantly lower diversity (normalized Chao1).

Presence of unique molecular identifiers characterized the TCR beta cDNA libraries. TCRdb fed the PCR reads into MiXCR, producing one record per CDR3 protein. The data contain about 620,000 distinct CDR3 sequences, around 47% of them singletons. This clonotype came up a few times. The antigen is not known. The junction departs from the called germline gene at one end, perhaps through a read error. The source material was blood. The sequence was collected from a girl between 5 and 17 years old with multiple sclerosis.

CDR3 amino acids: CGVEGREGPGNEQFF. The CDR3 nucleotides read TGCGGCGTTGAGGGGCGGGAGGGCCCGGGCAATGAGCAGTTCTTC. The chain couples TRBV29-1 to TRBJ2-1; 9 nucleotides line up with TRBD2. Germline values: CDR1 SQVTM, CDR2 ANQGSEA. This CDR3 is 15 amino acids long.